This entry features one T cell receptor (beta chain) sequence. The sample comes from a study of blood T cell repertoires in COVID-19. The method was immunoSEQ multiplex PCR; TCRdb's version includes in-frame clones alone and lacks a portion of them. The sample includes approximately 110,000 clones, about 85% seen only once; the top ten take 2.1%. Material: peripheral blood. The receptor was derived from a human donor in a cohort sampled during active COVID-19.

The CDR3 DNA reads TGTGCCACCAGTGGGTCAGGGTTTCAGCCCCAGCATTTT. This sequence encodes CATSGSGFQPQHF. The gene calls are TRBV24-1 and TRBJ1-5; the D gene is possibly TRBD1 (5 bases). Deletions cut 5 bases from V and 6 bases from J, with 10 bases between. The CDR3 has 13 amino acids. The germline CDR1 and CDR2 sequences are KGHDR and SFDVKD.